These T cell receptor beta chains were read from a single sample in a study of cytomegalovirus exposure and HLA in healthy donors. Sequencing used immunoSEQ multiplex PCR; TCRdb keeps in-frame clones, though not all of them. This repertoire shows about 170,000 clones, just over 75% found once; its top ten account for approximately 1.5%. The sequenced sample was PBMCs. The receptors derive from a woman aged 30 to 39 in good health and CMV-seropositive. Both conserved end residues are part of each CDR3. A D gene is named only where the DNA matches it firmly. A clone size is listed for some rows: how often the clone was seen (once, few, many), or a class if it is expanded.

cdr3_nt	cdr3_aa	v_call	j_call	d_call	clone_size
TGTGCCAGCAGTTCCGGGACTCAAGGTTTGCAGTACTTC	CASSSGTQGLQYF	TRBV6-6	TRBJ2-7	NA	NA
TGTGCCAGCAGTGAATTAGCTAGCGGGGAGGCAGATGAGCAGTTCTTC	CASSELASGEADEQFF	TRBV2	TRBJ2-1	TRBD2	few
TGTGCCTGGACCCCTCGGGGAACCTACGAGCAGTACTTC	CAWTPRGTYEQYF	TRBV30	TRBJ2-7	NA	NA
TGTGCCAGCAGTTACCCTAGACAGGGGGGGTCCTACGAGCAGTACTTC	CASSYPRQGGSYEQYF	TRBV6-6	TRBJ2-7	TRBD1	NA
TGCGCCAGCAGAAGCGGGAGGGCTAGGGAGACCCAGTACTTC	CASRSGRARETQYF	TRBV10-1	TRBJ2-5	TRBD2	NA
TGTGCCAGCAGCTTATACTATGGGACAGGGACAAATCAGCCCCAGCATTTT	CASSLYYGTGTNQPQHF	TRBV7-2	TRBJ1-5	TRBD1	NA
TGTGCTAGTGGTTTCTACGGTGGGGCCAACGTCCTGACTTTC	CASGFYGGANVLTF	TRBV12-5	TRBJ2-6	NA	NA
TGTGCCAGCAGCCTCCAGACAGGGGGGATCACTGAAGCTTTCTTT	CASSLQTGGITEAFF	TRBV6-5	TRBJ1-1	TRBD1	NA
TGCGCCAGCAGTGAGTCGAGACTAGCGGTCGAGCCGACGTACTTC	CASSESRLAVEPTYF	TRBV10-2	TRBJ2-7	TRBD2	NA
TGTGCCACCAGCGTAGAAAGGGTGGGAGACGAGCAGTACTTC	CATSVERVGDEQYF	TRBV15	TRBJ2-7	NA	few
TGTGCCAGCAGCTTAGATCTCGCGACAGGGAAAGAGACCCAGTACTTC	CASSLDLATGKETQYF	TRBV11-2	TRBJ2-5	TRBD1	NA
TGTGCCAGCAGTCTCGGGGGGAACACAGATACGCAGTATTTT	CASSLGGNTDTQYF	TRBV28	TRBJ2-3	TRBD2	NA
TGCGCCAGCAGCCAACAGACAGGAAGGAACACTGAAGCTTTCTTT	CASSQQTGRNTEAFF	TRBV4-1	TRBJ1-1	NA	NA
TGTGCCAGCAGAAGGACAGGCCACCTCTACGAGCAGTACTTC	CASRRTGHLYEQYF	TRBV2	TRBJ2-7	TRBD1	once
TGTGCCAGCACCCGAGCGGGAGAGGGCTTGGAGCAGTACTTC	CASTRAGEGLEQYF	TRBV28	TRBJ2-7	TRBD2	NA
TGTGCCAGCAGTTTATCCCGAGGACTAGCGGGAGACGGGGAGCTGTTTTTT	CASSLSRGLAGDGELFF	TRBV27	TRBJ2-2	TRBD2	NA
TGTGCCAGCAGCTTGGGGGGTAACTATGGCTACACCTTC	CASSLGGNYGYTF	TRBV11-2	TRBJ1-2	NA	NA
TGTGCCAGCTCACCGGAACAGCTGGGCGAGCAGTACTTC	CASSPEQLGEQYF	TRBV18	TRBJ2-7	NA	NA
TGTGCCAGCAGCTTATTGGAGGGTGAAAAACTGTTTTTT	CASSLLEGEKLFF	TRBV11-3	TRBJ1-4	NA	NA
TGTGCCAGCAGTTTTCGACTAGCGATCAATGAGCAGTTCTTC	CASSFRLAINEQFF	TRBV27	TRBJ2-1	TRBD2	NA
TGTGCCAGCAGCTTTAGCGGGAGGGCCGTTGCAGATACGCAGTATTTT	CASSFSGRAVADTQYF	TRBV11-1	TRBJ2-3	TRBD2	NA
TGTGCCAGCAGCCGGGGCGGGGACGGCCAAGAGACCCAGTACTTC	CASSRGGDGQETQYF	TRBV7-9	TRBJ2-5	NA	once
TGTGCCAGCAGCCAGGGCCGGATGAACACTGAAGCTTTCTTT	CASSQGRMNTEAFF	TRBV11-3	TRBJ1-1	NA	NA
TGTGCCAGCAGCCCACGGACAGGTTACATGAACACTGAAGCTTTCTTT	CASSPRTGYMNTEAFF	TRBV11-3	TRBJ1-1	TRBD1	NA
TGTGCCAGCAGTTTAGCCAGGGGGGCCTACGAGCAGTACTTC	CASSLARGAYEQYF	TRBV27	TRBJ2-7	NA	NA
TGTGCCAGCAGCTTAGAGCGGGGGAGCAATCAGCCCCAGCATTTT	CASSLERGSNQPQHF	TRBV11-2	TRBJ1-5	NA	NA
TGTGCCAGCAGCCCCTCGGGACAGGTATACCCCTATGGCTACACCTTC	CASSPSGQVYPYGYTF	TRBV7-3	TRBJ1-2	TRBD1	NA
TGCGCCAGCAGCCCCGGGACAATTAGCTACGAGCAGTACTTC	CASSPGTISYEQYF	TRBV5-1	TRBJ2-7	NA	NA
TGTGCCAGCAGTGTCGAGGAGATCGTCAACGCAGATACGCAGTATTTT	CASSVEEIVNADTQYF	TRBV2	TRBJ2-3	NA	NA
TGTGCCATCACCGATAGCGGGAGTGACTCTGGGGCCAACGTCCTGACTTTC	CAITDSGSDSGANVLTF	TRBV10-3	TRBJ2-6	TRBD2	NA
TGTGCCAGCAGCTTGACAGCCTATGGCTACACCTTC	CASSLTAYGYTF	TRBV11-2	TRBJ1-2	NA	NA
TGTGCCAGCAGCTTAGGGGGACTAGCGGCTGAAAGGGAGACCCAGTACTTC	CASSLGGLAAERETQYF	TRBV11-3	TRBJ2-5	TRBD2	NA
TGTGCCAGCAGTTTAATGGTTGGGGGGTTCCAAGAGACCCAGTACTTC	CASSLMVGGFQETQYF	TRBV28	TRBJ2-5	NA	NA
TGTGCCACCAGCAGAGGCCGGGACAGGGGGCTGGGCTACTATGGCTACACCTTC	CATSRGRDRGLGYYGYTF	TRBV15	TRBJ1-2	TRBD1	NA
TGCGCCAGCAGCTTGGAAAGAGGAACGGGTACCGGGGAGCTGTTTTTT	CASSLERGTGTGELFF	TRBV5-1	TRBJ2-2	NA	NA